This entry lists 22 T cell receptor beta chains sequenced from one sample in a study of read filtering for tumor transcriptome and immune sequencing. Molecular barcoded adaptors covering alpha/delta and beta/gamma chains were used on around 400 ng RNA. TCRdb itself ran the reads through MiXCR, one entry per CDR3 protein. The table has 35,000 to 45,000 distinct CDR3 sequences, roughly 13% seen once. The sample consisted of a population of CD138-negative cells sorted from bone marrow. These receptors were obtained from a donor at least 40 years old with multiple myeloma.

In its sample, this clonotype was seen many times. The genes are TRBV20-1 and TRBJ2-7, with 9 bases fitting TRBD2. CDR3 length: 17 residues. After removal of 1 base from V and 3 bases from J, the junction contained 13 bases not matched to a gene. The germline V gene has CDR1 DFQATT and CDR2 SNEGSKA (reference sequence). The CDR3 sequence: CSARVLIAGVFDYEQYF. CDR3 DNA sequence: TGCAGTGCTAGAGTTTTGATAGCGGGAGTTTTCGACTACGAGCAGTACTTC.

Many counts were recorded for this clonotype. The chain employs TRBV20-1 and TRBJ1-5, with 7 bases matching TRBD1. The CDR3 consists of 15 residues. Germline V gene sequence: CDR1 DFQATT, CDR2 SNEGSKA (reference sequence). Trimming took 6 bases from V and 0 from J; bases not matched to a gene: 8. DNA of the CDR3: TGCAGTGCGACCGGGACAGACTATAGCAATCAGCCCCAGCATTTT. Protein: CSATGTDYSNQPQHF.

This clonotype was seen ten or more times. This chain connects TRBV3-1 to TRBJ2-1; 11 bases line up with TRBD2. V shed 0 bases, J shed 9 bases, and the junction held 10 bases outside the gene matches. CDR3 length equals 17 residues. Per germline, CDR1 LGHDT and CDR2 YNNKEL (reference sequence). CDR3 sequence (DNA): TGTGCCAGCAGCCAAGATGCCCTAGCGGGAGGTAAGGGTGAGCAGTTCTTC. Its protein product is CASSQDALAGGKGEQFF.

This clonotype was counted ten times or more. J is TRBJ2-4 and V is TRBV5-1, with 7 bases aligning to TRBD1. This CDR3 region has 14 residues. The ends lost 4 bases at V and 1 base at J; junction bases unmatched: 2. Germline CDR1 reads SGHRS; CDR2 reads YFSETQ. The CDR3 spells CASSMDRAKNIQYF. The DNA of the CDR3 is TGCGCCAGCAGCATGGACAGGGCCAAAAACATTCAGTACTTC.

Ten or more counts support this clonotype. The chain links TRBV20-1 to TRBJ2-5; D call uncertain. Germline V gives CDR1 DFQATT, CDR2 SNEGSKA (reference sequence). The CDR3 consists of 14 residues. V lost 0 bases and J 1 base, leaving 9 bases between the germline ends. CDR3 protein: CSARDPVVQETQYF. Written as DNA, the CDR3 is TGCAGTGCTAGAGATCCGGTGGTCCAAGAGACCCAGTACTTC.

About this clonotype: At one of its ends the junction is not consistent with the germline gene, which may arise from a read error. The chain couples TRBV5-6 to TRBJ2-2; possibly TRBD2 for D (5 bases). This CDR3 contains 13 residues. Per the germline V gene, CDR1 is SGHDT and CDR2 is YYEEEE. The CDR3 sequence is CASSPPDTGELSF. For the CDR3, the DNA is TGTGCCAGCAGCCCTCCAGACACCGGGGAGCTGTCTTTT.

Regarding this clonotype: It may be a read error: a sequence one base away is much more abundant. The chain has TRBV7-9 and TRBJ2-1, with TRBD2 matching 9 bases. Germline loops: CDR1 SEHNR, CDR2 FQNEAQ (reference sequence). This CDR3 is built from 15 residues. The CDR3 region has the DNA TGTGCCGGCAGCCCCTCGTTGCGGCGGGAGGGTGAGCAGTTCTTC. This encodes CAGSPSLRREGEQFF.

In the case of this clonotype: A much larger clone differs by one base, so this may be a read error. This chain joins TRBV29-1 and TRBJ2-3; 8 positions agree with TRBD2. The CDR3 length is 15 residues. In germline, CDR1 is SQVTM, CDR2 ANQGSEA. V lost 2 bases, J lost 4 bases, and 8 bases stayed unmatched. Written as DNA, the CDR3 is TGCAGCGTTGAAAGGTCTAGCGGGCGCTCAGATACGCAGTATTTT. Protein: CSVERSSGRSDTQYF.

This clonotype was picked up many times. The CDR3 region has the DNA TGCGCCAGCAGCTTGGACAGGTTCCTCTTATCGGACACTGAAGCTTTCTTT. This encodes CASSLDRFLLSDTEAFF. V and J are TRBV5-1 and TRBJ1-1; possibly TRBD1 for D (5 bases). The germline V gene encodes CDR1 SGHRS and CDR2 YFSETQ. The CDR3 runs 17 residues. V was clipped by 0 bases and J by 3 bases, with 18 bases between them.

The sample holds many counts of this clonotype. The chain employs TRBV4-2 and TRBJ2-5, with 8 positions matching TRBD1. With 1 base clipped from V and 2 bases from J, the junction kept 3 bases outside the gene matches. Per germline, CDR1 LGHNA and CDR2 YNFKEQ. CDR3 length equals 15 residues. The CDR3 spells CASSQGRGQQETQYF. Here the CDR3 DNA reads TGTGCCAGCAGCCAAGGCAGGGGGCAGCAAGAGACCCAGTACTTC.

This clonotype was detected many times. CDR3 region: CASSYIGSHTDTQYF. The CDR3 nucleotides read TGTGCCAGCAGCTATATCGGCAGCCACACAGATACGCAGTATTTT. The rearrangement links TRBV6-5 to TRBJ2-3; D is unclear. Trimming stripped 6 bases from V and 2 bases from J, with 15 bases between. This CDR3 is 15 amino acids long. Germline V gives CDR1 MNHEY, CDR2 SVGAGI.

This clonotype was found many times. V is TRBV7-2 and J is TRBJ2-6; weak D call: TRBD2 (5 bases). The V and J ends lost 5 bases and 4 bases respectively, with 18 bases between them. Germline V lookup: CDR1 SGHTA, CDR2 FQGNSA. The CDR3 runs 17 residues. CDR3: CASSPRHTRPGANVLTF. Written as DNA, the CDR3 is TGTGCCAGCAGCCCGCGCCATACTAGACCCGGGGCCAACGTCCTGACTTTC.

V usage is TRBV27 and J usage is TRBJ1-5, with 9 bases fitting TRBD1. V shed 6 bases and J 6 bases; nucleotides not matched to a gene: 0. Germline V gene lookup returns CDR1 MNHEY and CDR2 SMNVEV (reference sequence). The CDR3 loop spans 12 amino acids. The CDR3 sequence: CASRTGGQPQHF. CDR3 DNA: TGTGCCAGCAGGACAGGGGGTCAGCCCCAGCATTTT.

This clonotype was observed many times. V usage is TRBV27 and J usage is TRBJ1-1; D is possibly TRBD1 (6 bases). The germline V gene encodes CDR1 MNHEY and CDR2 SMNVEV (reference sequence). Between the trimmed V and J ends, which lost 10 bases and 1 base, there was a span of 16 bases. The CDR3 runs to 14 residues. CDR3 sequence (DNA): TGTGCCACCAACGTTCAGGGGCCGAACACTGAAGCTTTCTTT. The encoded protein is CATNVQGPNTEAFF.

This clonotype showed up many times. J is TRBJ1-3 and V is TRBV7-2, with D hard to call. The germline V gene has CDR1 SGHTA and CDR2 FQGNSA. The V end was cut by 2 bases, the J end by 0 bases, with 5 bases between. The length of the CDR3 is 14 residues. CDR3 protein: CASSLTASGNTIYF. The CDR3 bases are TGTGCCAGCAGCTTAACAGCCTCTGGAAACACCATATATTTT.

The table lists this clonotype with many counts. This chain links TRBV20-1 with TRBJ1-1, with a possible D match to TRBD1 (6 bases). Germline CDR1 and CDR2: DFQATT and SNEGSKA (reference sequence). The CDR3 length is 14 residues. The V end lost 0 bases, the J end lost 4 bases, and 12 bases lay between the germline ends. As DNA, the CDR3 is TGCAGTGCTAGAGATCCCCAGGGGACCACTGAAGCTTTCTTT. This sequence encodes CSARDPQGTTEAFF.

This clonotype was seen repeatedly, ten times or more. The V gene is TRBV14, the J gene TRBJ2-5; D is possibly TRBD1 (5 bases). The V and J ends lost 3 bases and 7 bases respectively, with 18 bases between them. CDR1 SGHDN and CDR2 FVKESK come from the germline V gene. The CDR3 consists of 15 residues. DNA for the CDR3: TGTGCCAGCAGCCATGACAGTCCCTCTGCGTGGACCCAGTACTTC. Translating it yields CASSHDSPSAWTQYF.

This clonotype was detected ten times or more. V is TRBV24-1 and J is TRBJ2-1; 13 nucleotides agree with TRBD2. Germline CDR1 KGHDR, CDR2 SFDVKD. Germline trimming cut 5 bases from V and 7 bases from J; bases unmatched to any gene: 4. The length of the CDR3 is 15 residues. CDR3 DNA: TGTGCCACCAGTGCCGGGACTAGCGGGATGAATGAGCAGTTCTTC. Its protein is CATSAGTSGMNEQFF.

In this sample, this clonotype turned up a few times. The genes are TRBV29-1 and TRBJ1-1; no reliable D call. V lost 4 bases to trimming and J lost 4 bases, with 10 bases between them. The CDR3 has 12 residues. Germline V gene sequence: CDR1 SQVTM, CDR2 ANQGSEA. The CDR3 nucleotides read TGCAGCGTTGGTGGAGTTCCCACTGAAGCTTTCTTT. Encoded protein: CSVGGVPTEAFF.

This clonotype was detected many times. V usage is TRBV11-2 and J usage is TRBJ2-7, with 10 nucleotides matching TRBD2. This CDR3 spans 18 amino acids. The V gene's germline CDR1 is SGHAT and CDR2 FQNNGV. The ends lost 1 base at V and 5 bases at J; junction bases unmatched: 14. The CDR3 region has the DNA TGTGCCAGCAGCTTAGTTTTCCCGGGACTAGCGTTTCCCCACGAGCAGTACTTC. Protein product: CASSLVFPGLAFPHEQYF.

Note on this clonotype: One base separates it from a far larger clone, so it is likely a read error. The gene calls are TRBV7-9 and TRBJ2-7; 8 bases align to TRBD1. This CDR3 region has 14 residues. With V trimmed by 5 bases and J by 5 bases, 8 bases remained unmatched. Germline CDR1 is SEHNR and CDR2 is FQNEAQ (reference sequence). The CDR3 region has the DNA TGTGCCAGCAGCCCCACAGGGGGTCGTCACGAGCAGTACTTC. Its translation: CASSPTGGRHEQYF.

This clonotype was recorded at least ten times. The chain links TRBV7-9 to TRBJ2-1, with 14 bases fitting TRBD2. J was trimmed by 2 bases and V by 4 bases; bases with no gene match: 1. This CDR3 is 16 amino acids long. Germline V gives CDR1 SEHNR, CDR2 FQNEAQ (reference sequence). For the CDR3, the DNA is TGTGCCAGCAGCTGGGGACTAGCGGGGGCCTACAATGAGCAGTTCTTC. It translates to CASSWGLAGAYNEQFF.